The present TCR beta chain was sequenced within a study of CD8 T cells in ankylosing spondylitis. This clonotype was seen at least ten times. TCRdb called the 5' RACE reads again in MiXCR, with one record for every CDR3 protein. The sample includes about 340,000 distinct CDR3 sequences, approximately 15% of them seen just once. CDR3 length: 15 amino acids. The junction had 13 bases not matched to a gene; V was cut back by 1 base and J by 7 bases. Germline V gives CDR1 DFQATT, CDR2 SNEGSKA (reference sequence). The chain is built from TRBV20-1 and TRBJ2-7; 7 bases are shared with TRBD2. This TCR was sampled from a male donor with ankylosing spondylitis or in good health (not recorded which). The sequencing input was blood, either unsorted or a sorted T cell fraction (not recorded which). DNA for the CDR3: TGCAGTGCTAGAGCATCCGGGACTACTCCCGGAGAGCAGTACTTC. Encoded protein: CSARASGTTPGEQYF.